This TCR beta chain emerged from a study of CD4 T cells in relation to SARS-CoV-2 and coronaviruses. Study-level information: TCR beta CDR3s were sequenced after approximately ten-day antigen culture of PBMCs.

Worth noting for this clone: What it binds is not known.

The unexposed donors gave CD4+ T cells in about 2010-2019, prior to COVID-19. Isolation of CD4+ T cells took place after roughly nine days in culture. Testing used SARS-CoV-2 S/N and four cold-coronavirus spikes on unexposed-donor CD4+ T cells, cells permitting. Half the medium was replaced with IL-2 medium on days 3 and 7. The protocol was immunoSEQ multiplex PCR, while the TCRdb copy is restricted to in-frame clones and leaves out a portion. The table records roughly 19,000 clones, approximately 84% of them present only once. The CDR3 runs 12 residues. Trimming stripped 3 bases from V and 2 bases from J, with 4 bases between. The germline CDR1 and CDR2 sequences are LNHDA and SQIVND (reference sequence).

This chain connects TRBV19 to TRBJ1-1, with unresolved D. The receptor comes from a human donor in good health. The sample taken for sequencing was CD4+ T cells from PBMCs, cultured in vitro. CDR3 nucleotides: TGTGCCAGTAGTATGCAAAACACTGAAGCTTTCTTT. Amino acids: CASSMQNTEAFF.